This T cell receptor beta chain is drawn from a study of shared clonotypes between healthy human individuals. Terminally differentiated effector memory CD45RA+ cells were left out of the naive CD8 fraction, which was CD45RO-negative and positively selected for CCR7. Healthy HIV-negative adults with no recent acute infections or vaccinations were recruited as donors. There were only Caucasian adults among the donors, and all lived in Nashville, Tennessee. Original processing notes: Sequence data from immunoSEQ were junction-only and lacked quality scores; consequently, filtering differed. The data were produced by immunoSEQ multiplex PCR, yet TCRdb's version contains in-frame clones alone and is incomplete. The D gene and trimming were derived from the DNA, and the V and J assignments and clone size from that table. The sample holds 500,000 to 700,000 clones, 90% to 95% seen once. A word on this clone: The antigen is unknown.

CDR1 is SGHVS and CDR2 is FQNEAQ in the germline V gene. The CDR3 spans 15 residues. Trimming took 4 bases from V and 2 from J; bases not matched to a gene: 6. Study-wide points: Larger estimated richness was generally recorded for naive subsets relative to memory subsets.

The TCR originated in a woman in her twenties or thirties in good health. The chain combines TRBV7-8 with TRBJ2-7; 9 bases match TRBD1. What was sequenced was naive CD8+ T cells sorted from blood. Here the CDR3 DNA reads TGTGCCAGCAGCTCCCCGGGACAGGGTACCTACGAGCAGTACTTC. Its protein product is CASSSPGQGTYEQYF.